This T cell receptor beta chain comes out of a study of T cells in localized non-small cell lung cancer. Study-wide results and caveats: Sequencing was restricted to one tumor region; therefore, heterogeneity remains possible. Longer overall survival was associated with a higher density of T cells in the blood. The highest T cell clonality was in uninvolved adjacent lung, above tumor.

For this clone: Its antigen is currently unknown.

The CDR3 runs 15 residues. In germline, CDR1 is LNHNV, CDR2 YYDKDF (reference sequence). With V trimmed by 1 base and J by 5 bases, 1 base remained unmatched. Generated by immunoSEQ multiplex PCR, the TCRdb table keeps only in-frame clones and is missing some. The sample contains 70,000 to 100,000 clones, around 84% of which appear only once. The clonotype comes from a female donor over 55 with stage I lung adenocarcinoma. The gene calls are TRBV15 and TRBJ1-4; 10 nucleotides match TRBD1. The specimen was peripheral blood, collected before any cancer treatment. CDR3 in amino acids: CATSRVDRGNEKLFF. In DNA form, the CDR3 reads TGTGCCACCAGCAGAGTGGACAGGGGGAATGAAAAACTGTTTTTT.